Described below is a single T cell receptor beta chain sequence and its context. Per the original methods: Amplification with reference gene primers provided the estimates of nucleated cell counts. Assay used: immunoSEQ multiplex PCR; TCRdb lists only in-frame clones, some missing. That table supplies the V and J calls and clone size; D and trimming were determined from the DNA. The data hold approximately 190,000 clones, with about 81% observed a single time. The source of the sample is a study of blood T cell repertoires in COVID-19. Study summary: The United States, Italy and Spain supplied acute and convalescent COVID-19 samples. T cells, B-cell-depleted T cells, or PBMCs provided the cDNA or gDNA that served as material.

CDR1 SGHTA and CDR2 FQGNSA come from the germline V gene. Between the trimmed V and J ends, which lost 2 bases and 0 bases, there was a span of 15 bases. CDR3 length: 17 residues. The chain has TRBV7-2 and TRBJ2-3; D might be TRBD2 (6 bases). What was sequenced was peripheral blood. The source is a man in his thirties or forties with active or convalescent COVID-19. The CDR3 DNA reads as TGTGCCAGCAGCTTAATTCACCTGACTAGTAGCACAGATACGCAGTATTTT. Its translation: CASSLIHLTSSTDTQYF.